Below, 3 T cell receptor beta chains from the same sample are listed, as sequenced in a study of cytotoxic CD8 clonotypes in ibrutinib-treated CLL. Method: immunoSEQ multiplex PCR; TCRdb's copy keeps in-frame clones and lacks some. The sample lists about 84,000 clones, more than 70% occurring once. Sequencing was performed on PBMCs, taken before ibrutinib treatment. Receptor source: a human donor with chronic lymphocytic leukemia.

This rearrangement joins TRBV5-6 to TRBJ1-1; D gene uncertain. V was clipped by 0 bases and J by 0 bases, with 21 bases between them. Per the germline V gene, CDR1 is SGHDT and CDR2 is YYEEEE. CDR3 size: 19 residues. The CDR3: CASSLVYSFPRDMNTEAFF. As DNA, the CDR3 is TGTGCCAGCAGCTTGGTGTACAGCTTCCCGAGGGATATGAACACTGAAGCTTTCTTT.

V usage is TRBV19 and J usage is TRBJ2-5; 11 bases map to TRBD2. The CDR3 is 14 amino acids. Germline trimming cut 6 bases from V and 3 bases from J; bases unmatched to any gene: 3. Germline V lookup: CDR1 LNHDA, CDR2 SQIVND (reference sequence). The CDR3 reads CASRPGLAEETQYF. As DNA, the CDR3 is TGTGCCAGTAGACCGGGACTAGCGGAAGAGACCCAGTACTTC.

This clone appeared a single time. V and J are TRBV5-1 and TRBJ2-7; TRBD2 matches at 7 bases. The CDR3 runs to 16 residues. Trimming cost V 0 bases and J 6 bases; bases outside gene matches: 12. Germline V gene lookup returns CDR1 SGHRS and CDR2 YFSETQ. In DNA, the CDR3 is TGCGCCAGCAGCTTGGGAAGGGGAGGGAGGACTTCCGAGCAGTACTTC. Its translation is CASSLGRGGRTSEQYF.